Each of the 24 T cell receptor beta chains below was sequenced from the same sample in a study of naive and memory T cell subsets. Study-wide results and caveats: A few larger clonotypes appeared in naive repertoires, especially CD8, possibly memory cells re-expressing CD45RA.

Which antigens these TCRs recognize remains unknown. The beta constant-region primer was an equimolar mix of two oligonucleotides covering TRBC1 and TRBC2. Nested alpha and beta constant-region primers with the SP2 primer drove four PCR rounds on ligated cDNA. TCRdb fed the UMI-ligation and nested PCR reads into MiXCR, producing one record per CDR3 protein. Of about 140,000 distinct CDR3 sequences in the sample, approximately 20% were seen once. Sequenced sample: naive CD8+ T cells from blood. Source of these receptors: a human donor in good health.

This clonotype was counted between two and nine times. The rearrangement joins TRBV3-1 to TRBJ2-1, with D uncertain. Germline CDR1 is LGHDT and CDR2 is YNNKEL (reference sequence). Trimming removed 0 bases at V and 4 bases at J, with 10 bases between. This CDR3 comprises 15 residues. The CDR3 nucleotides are TGTGCCAGCAGCCAAGATAGAAGCGATTACAATGAGCAGTTCTTC. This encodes CASSQDRSDYNEQFF.

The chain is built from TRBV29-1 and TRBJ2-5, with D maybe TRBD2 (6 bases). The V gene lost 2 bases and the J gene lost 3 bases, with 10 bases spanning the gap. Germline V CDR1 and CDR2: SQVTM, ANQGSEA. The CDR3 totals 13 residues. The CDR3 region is CSVETWREETQYF. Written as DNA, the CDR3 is TGCAGCGTTGAAACCTGGAGGGAAGAGACCCAGTACTTC.

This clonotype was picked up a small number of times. CDR3 bases: TGTGCCAGCAGCCAAGCCCTAGCGCTCTTCTCCTACGAGCAGTACTTC. Amino acids: CASSQALALFSYEQYF. The chain recombines TRBV3-1 with TRBJ2-7; the D gene is possibly TRBD2 (6 bases). This CDR3 is 16 amino acids long. In germline, CDR1 is LGHDT, CDR2 YNNKEL (reference sequence). Deletions cut 1 base from V and 0 bases from J, with 13 bases between.

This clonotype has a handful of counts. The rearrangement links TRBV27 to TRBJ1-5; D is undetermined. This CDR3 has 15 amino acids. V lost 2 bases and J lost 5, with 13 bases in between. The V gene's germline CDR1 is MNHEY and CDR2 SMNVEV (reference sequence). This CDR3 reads CASSLRGRSDQPQHF. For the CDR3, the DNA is TGTGCCAGCAGTTTACGAGGGAGGTCGGATCAGCCCCAGCATTTT.

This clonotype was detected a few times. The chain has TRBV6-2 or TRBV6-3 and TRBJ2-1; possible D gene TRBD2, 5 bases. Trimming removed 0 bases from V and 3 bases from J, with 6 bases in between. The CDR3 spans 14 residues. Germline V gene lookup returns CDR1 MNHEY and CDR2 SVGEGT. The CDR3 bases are TGTGCCAGCAGTTACTCCCGGGACTACAATGAGCAGTTCTTC. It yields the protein CASSYSRDYNEQFF.

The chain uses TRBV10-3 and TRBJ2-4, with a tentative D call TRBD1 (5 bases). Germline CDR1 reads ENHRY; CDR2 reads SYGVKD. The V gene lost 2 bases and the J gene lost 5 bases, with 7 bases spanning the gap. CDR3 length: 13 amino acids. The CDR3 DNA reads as TGTGCCATCAGTGAGGAAGGGGAAAACATTCAGTACTTC. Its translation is CAISEEGENIQYF.

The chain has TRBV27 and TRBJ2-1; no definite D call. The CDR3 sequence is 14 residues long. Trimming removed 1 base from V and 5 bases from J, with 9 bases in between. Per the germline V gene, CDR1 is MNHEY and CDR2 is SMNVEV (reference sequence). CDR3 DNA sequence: TGTGCCAGCAGTTTATGGGTGGGTCACAATGAGCAGTTCTTC. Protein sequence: CASSLWVGHNEQFF.

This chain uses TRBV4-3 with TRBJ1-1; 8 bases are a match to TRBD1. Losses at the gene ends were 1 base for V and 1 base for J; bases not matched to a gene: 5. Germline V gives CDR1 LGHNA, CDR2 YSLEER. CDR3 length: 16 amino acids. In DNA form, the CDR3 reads TGCGCCAGCAGCCAAGTTCCGGGACAGGAGAACACTGAAGCTTTCTTT. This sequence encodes CASSQVPGQENTEAFF.

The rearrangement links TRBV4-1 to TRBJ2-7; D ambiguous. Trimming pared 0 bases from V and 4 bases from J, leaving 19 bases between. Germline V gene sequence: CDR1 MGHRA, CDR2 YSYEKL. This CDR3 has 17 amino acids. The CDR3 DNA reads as TGCGCCAGCAGCCAAGATATCACCTCTCTACTGGGGTACGAGCAGTACTTC. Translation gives CASSQDITSLLGYEQYF.

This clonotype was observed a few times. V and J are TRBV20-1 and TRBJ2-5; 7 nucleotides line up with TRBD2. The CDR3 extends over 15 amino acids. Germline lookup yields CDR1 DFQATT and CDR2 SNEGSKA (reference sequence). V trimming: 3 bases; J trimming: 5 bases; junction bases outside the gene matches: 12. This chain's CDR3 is CSAREPERDWETQYF. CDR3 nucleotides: TGCAGTGCTAGGGAGCCCGAGCGGGACTGGGAGACCCAGTACTTC.

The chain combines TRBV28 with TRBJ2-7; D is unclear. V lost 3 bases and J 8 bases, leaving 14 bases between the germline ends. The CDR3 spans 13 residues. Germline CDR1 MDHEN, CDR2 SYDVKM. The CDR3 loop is CASSLTVQWKQYF. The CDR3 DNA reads TGTGCCAGCAGTTTGACGGTCCAATGGAAGCAGTACTTC.

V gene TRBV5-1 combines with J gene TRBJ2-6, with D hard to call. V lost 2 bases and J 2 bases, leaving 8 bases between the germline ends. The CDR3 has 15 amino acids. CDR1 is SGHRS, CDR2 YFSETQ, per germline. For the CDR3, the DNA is TGCGCCAGCAGCTTAAGCAGCGCTGGGGCCAACGTCCTGACTTTC. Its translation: CASSLSSAGANVLTF. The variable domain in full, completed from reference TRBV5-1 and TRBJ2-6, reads KAGVTQTPRYLIKTRGQQVTLSCSPISGHRSVSWYQQTPGQGLQFLFEYFSETQRNKGNFPGRFSGRQFSNSRSEMNVSTLELGDSALYLCASSLSSAGANVLTFGAGSRLTVL.

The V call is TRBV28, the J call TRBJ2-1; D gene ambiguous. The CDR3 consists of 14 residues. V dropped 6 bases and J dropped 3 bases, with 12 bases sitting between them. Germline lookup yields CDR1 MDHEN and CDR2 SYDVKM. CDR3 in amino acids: CASRLEPSYNEQFF. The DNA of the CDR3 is TGTGCCAGCAGGCTAGAGCCGAGCTACAATGAGCAGTTCTTC.

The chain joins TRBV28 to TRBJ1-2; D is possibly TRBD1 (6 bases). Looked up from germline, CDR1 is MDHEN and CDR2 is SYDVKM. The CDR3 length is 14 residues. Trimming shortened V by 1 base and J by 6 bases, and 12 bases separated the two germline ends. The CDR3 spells CASSLLNGGNGYTF. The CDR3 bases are TGTGCCAGCAGTTTATTGAATGGGGGCAATGGCTACACCTTC.

The CDR3 DNA is TGTGCCAGCAGCTTAGCGGGGGCTGGGGACGAGCAGTACTTC. Residues: CASSLAGAGDEQYF. The chain couples TRBV4-2 to TRBJ2-7; 9 bases match TRBD2. The CDR3 has 14 residues. Germline V gene data show CDR1 as LGHNA and CDR2 as YNFKEQ. V lost 5 bases to trimming and J lost 5 bases; unmatched junction nucleotides: 7.

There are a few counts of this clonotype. The DNA for the CDR3 is TGCGCCAGCAGCTTGAGTTGGGCCGAGCAGTTCTTC. This gives the protein CASSLSWAEQFF. The chain recombines TRBV5-1 with TRBJ2-1; D remains unclear. Germline V gives CDR1 SGHRS, CDR2 YFSETQ. The CDR3 is 12 residues long. V was pared by 1 base and J by 10 bases, with 9 bases between.

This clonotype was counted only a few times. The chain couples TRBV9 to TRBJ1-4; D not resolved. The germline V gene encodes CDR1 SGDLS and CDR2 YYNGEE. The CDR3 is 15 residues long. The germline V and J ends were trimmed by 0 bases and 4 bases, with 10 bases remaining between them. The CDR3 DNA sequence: TGTGCCAGCAGCGTAGGGTCCGGATTTAATGAAAAACTGTTTTTT. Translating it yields CASSVGSGFNEKLFF.

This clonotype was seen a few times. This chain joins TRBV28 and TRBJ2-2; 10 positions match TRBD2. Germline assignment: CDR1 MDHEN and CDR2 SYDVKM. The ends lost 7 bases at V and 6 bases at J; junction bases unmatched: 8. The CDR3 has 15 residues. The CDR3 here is CASNGVAGGPGELFF. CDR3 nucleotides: TGTGCCAGCAATGGGGTAGCGGGAGGCCCCGGGGAGCTGTTTTTT.

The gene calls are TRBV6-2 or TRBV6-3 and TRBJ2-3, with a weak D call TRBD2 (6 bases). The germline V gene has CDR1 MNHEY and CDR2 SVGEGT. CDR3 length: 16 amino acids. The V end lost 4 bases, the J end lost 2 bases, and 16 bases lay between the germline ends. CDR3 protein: CASSSSRDFFTDTQYF. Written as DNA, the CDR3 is TGTGCCAGCAGTTCGTCCCGGGACTTCTTCACAGATACGCAGTATTTT.

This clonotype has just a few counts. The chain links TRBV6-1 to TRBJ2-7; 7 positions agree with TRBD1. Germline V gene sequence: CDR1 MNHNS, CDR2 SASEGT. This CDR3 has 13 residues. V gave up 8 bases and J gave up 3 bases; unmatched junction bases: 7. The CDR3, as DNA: TGTGCCAGCGGTTACCGGACAGGCTACGAGCAGTACTTC. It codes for CASGYRTGYEQYF.

CDR3 coding DNA: TGTGCCAGCAGCCCCCTGAGGGTAGCGGACACAGATACGCAGTATTTT. Translated, it gives CASSPLRVADTDTQYF. V is TRBV28 and J is TRBJ2-3, with D perhaps TRBD2 (6 bases). V lost 6 bases and J 2 bases, leaving 18 bases between the germline ends. CDR3 length: 16 residues. Germline CDR1 MDHEN, CDR2 SYDVKM.

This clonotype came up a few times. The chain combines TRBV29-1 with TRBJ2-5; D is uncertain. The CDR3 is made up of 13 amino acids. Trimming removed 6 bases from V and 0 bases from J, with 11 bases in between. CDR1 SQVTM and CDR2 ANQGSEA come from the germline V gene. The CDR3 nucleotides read TGCAGCGTCGACCGCCAAAACCAAGAGACCCAGTACTTC. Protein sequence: CSVDRQNQETQYF.

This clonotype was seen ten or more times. The CDR3 spells CASSTAGGNTEAFF. For the CDR3, the DNA is TGTGCCAGCAGTACAGCAGGGGGTAACACTGAAGCTTTCTTT. The chain has TRBV6-1 and TRBJ1-1; 7 bases agree with TRBD1. CDR1 and CDR2 from the germline V gene are MNHNS and SASEGT. The CDR3 contains 14 residues. Trimming at V came to 5 bases and at J to 2 bases, leaving 5 bases not matched to a gene.

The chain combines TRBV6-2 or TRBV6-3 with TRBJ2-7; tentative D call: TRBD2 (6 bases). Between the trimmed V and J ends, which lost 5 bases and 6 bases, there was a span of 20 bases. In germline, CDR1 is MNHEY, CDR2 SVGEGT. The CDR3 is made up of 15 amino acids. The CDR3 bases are TGTGCCAGCAGTCTCCCGTTCGGGTCCGGGGGCGAGCAGTACTTC. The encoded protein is CASSLPFGSGGEQYF.